This entry describes one T cell receptor (beta chain). TCR beta CDR3 regions were amplified from RNA. Using the HTBI primer set, a first-round RT-PCR was run on the TCR CDR3. In TCRdb, the multiplex PCR reads were re-called with MiXCR into one record per CDR3 protein. The top ten clones hold approximately 14% of a sample with under 450,000 distinct CDR3 sequences, about 15% of them seen once. In germline, CDR1 is LGHNA, CDR2 YNFKEQ. The V end lost 8 bases, the J end lost 5 bases, and 15 bases lay between the germline ends. The CDR3 runs 13 residues. Uncontrolled infection, other autoimmune disease, pregnancy or lactation barred patients from enrollment. These data come from a study of T cells in Graves' hyperthyroidism and ophthalmopathy.

The chain joins TRBV4-2 to TRBJ1-1, with D uncertain. The TCR originated in a woman between 18 and 29 years old with Graves' hyperthyroidism. The specimen was blood. CDR3 nucleotide sequence: TGTGCCAGCGGATCCAACCGGGTAACTGAAGCTTTCTTT. This sequence encodes CASGSNRVTEAFF.